The T cell receptor beta chain under discussion was sequenced for a study of shared clonotypes between healthy human individuals (dated by TCRdb to the early 2020s). About the full investigation: The cohort included three men and a couple of women between 18 and 49 years of age. Per donor, three plates each were used for CD4 naive and CD4 memory, two for CD8 naive, and one for CD8 memory. The study deeply sequenced blood TCR repertoires of five healthy adults to estimate repertoire size and the extent of clonotype sharing between individuals. To increase sequencing depth and limit assay-specific biases, different laboratories used diverse techniques to prepare libraries and sequence TCR repertoires. Each donor's leukapheresis produced roughly between roughly 0.94 and 9.5 billion PBMCs.

Remarks on this clone: No cognate antigen has been identified for it. No base quality information exists; no much larger clone differs at one position.

CD8 naive samples consisted of CD45RO-negative cells that were positively selected for CCR7, yielding a CD45RA+CCR7+ population without TemRA cells. The donors were healthy, HIV-negative adults who had no recently reported acute infections or vaccinations. Every donor was a Caucasian adult residing in Nashville, Tennessee, USA. Blood was collected by leukapheresis, and PBMCs were isolated by Ficoll-Histopaque density gradient centrifugation and then cryopreserved in liquid nitrogen vapor phase. Purity and quantity of every magnetically sorted T cell population were checked by analytical flow cytometry. From each sorted fraction, genomic DNA was isolated and quantified by UV absorbance on a Nanodrop 2000c. Using the deep immunoSEQ assay, TCR CDR3 regions were amplified from genomic DNA by multiplex PCR. Extracted genomic DNA from each cell subset was distributed evenly across all wells of several immunoSEQ 96-well plates, and each plate was treated as a replicate. For sorted subsets, each replicate PCR was loaded with around 200 ng genomic DNA, equivalent to 30,000 or so T cell genomes. Purified libraries were quantified with a Qubit 3.0 fluorometer, sized on a Bioanalyzer 2100, and re-quantified with the KAPA Library Quantification kit. A separate single-read 150-cycle Illumina NextSeq 550 flow cell was used to sequence each immunoSEQ 96-well plate. The original methods were these. Because only junctional sequences without quality scores were contained in the immunoSEQ output, filtering matching that applied to full-length reads could not be performed. Sequences were annotated with PyIR, a Python wrapper for IgBLAST v1.9, and V/J genes and CDR3 were assigned using IMGT germline references. Reads with weak V/J assignments (E-value above 1e-6), missing CDR3, stop codons, out-of-frame junctions, or ambiguous translated residues were removed. V3J clonotypes were defined by identical inferred V gene, J gene, and CDR3 amino acid sequence. The percentage overlap between two repertoires was calculated by dividing the number of shared unique clonotypes by the size of the smaller repertoire. Three approaches were used to assess repertoire richness: RTK rarefaction, the Chao1 estimator, and Recon v2.1 estimates of unobserved clonotypes. OLGA was used to compute generation probabilities for all TCRbeta clonotypes that the gDNA method yielded from a handful of donors. Here the immuneACCESS table is served through TCRdb, limited to in-frame sequences with V and J called. Missing clones are a known gap in these copies; in checked studies unresolved V genes cover under half, and the rest lacks a known reason. The V and J calls and clone size come from that table; D and trimming were worked out from the DNA. For this sample there are some 2 million clones; roughly 94% appear just once. 0.85% to 1.3% of the sample lies in the top ten.

On the study overall, not on this receptor specifically: Sampling was restricted to blood, and TCR repertoires in tissue are likely to differ from TCR repertoires in blood. Larger estimated clonotype richness was generally found for naive subsets than for memory subsets. About 5% of naive CD4, roughly 3.6% of naive CD8, 2.3% of memory CD4, and around 0.42% of memory CD8 clonotypes were shared across several donors. Compared with non-shared clonotypes, the clonotypes found in all four sorted-subset donors had higher generation probabilities. Pairwise subsampling indicated that sequencing depth was expected to affect the degree of clonotype sharing among donors. The small number of donors limited the genetic and exposure-history diversity represented. Incomplete sequencing was indicated by rarefaction of sorted-subset datasets, despite the large sequencing depth.

Cut back by 5 bases and 8 bases, the V and J ends lie 27 bases apart. CDR1 and CDR2 were assigned from the germline V gene (reference sequence) as LNHNV and YYDKDF. The CDR3 starts with the cysteine, ends with the phenylalanine, and has 17 residues. Only the CDR3 DNA stays, 51 bases, in frame from base 1. The chain links TRBV15 with TRBJ1-2, with TRBD1 perhaps the D gene, on 5 matching bases. The sample was naive CD8+ T cells sorted from blood. The cell subset or site label corresponds to: CD45RA+CCR7+. The sequence was collected from a man aged 18 to 29 in good health. The CDR3 region has the sequence CATSFGVGVRGREGYTF. In nucleotides, the sequence is TGTGCCACCAGCTTCGGGGTGGGGGTCCGTGGTCGGGAGGGCTACACCTTC.